The 32 T cell receptor beta chains below all came from one sample that was sequenced in a study of blood T cell repertoires in COVID-19. Assay used: immunoSEQ multiplex PCR; TCRdb lists only in-frame clones, some missing. This table has nearly 350,000 clones, 80% to 90% appearing once. Sequencing was carried out using peripheral blood. All receptors come from a woman aged 45-65 years with COVID-19, enrolled during active disease.

The chain employs TRBV19 and TRBJ1-1; 9 positions agree with TRBD1. Trimming removed 10 bases from V and 5 bases from J; junction bases left unmatched: 8. Per germline, CDR1 LNHDA and CDR2 SQIVND (reference sequence). This CDR3 region has 13 residues. The DNA for the CDR3 is TGTGCCACTATGACAGGGGGATGGACTGAAGCTTTCTTT. This sequence encodes CATMTGGWTEAFF.

The chain recombines TRBV30 with TRBJ2-2; D possibly corresponds to TRBD1 (6 bases). The germline V gene has CDR1 GTSNPN and CDR2 SVGIG (reference sequence). Trimming removed 3 bases at V and 5 bases at J, with 10 bases between. The CDR3 totals 13 residues. CDR3 sequence (DNA): TGTGCCTGGAGACAGGGAGAAACCGGGGAGCTGTTTTTT. Encoded protein: CAWRQGETGELFF.

This rearrangement joins TRBV5-1 to TRBJ1-3, with D perhaps matching TRBD1 (6 bases). The V end lost 6 bases, the J end lost 0 bases, and 13 bases lay between the germline ends. This CDR3 has 15 amino acids. The germline V gene encodes CDR1 SGHRS and CDR2 YFSETQ. CDR3 in amino acids: CASTDQGGSGNTIYF. CDR3 in DNA: TGCGCCAGCACCGATCAAGGGGGCTCTGGAAACACCATATATTTT.

V and J are TRBV7-7 and TRBJ2-5; 15 positions match TRBD2. This CDR3 is 18 amino acids long. Germline trimming cut 5 bases from V and 0 bases from J; bases unmatched to any gene: 7. The germline V gene has CDR1 SSHAT and CDR2 FNYEAQ (reference sequence). The CDR3 is CASSPRTSGRDYQETQYF. CDR3 in DNA: TGTGCCAGCAGCCCCCGGACTAGCGGGAGGGATTACCAAGAGACCCAGTACTTC.

The rearrangement uses TRBV19 and TRBJ1-2, with a tentative D call TRBD1 (5 bases). CDR3 size: 13 residues. Trimming took 3 bases from V and 8 from J, leaving 13 bases between them. Germline lookup yields CDR1 LNHDA and CDR2 SQIVND (reference sequence). The CDR3 DNA reads TGTGCCAGTAGTATCGGGGGGAGAGGCGGCTACACCTTC. Amino acids: CASSIGGRGGYTF. The full variable domain, in which reference TRBV19 and TRBJ1-2 provide the parts outside the CDR3, is DGGITQSPKYLFRKEGQNVTLSCEQNLNHDAMYWYRQDPGQGLRLIYYSQIVNDFQKGDIAEGYSVSREKKESFPLTVTSAQKNPTAFYLCASSIGGRGGYTFGSGTRLTVV.

This chain links TRBV7-2 with TRBJ1-5; D ambiguous. Germline CDR1 is SGHTA and CDR2 is FQGNSA. V dropped 2 bases and J dropped 6 bases, with 8 bases sitting between them. The CDR3 length is 13 residues. The CDR3 DNA reads TGTGCCAGCAGCTTATCTATGATTCAGCCCCAGCATTTT. Its protein product is CASSLSMIQPQHF.

The genes are TRBV4-1 and TRBJ1-2, with TRBD1 as a possible D gene (6 bases). CDR3 length: 15 amino acids. V was trimmed by 3 bases and J by 0 bases, leaving 11 bases between them. Germline V gene data show CDR1 as MGHRA and CDR2 as YSYEKL. CDR3 in DNA: TGCGCCAGCAGCCAGACACAGGGAGCTAACTATGGCTACACCTTC. This gives the protein CASSQTQGANYGYTF.

The CDR3 DNA sequence: TGTGCCAGCAGTGAAGCGAGGACAGGGGTGTATGGCTACACCTTC. Its protein product is CASSEARTGVYGYTF. The V and J genes are TRBV6-1 and TRBJ1-2; 9 nucleotides align to TRBD1. In germline, CDR1 is MNHNS, CDR2 SASEGT. The CDR3 has 15 residues. With V trimmed by 0 bases and J by 5 bases, 4 bases remained unmatched.

This clone has at least ten counts. Other DNA sequences within the sample encode an identical CDR3. This chain joins TRBV6-5 and TRBJ1-6, with a weak D call TRBD1 (6 bases). The CDR3 length is 15 residues. CDR1 is MNHEY, CDR2 SVGAGI, per germline. Between the trimmed V and J ends, which lost 6 bases and 0 bases, there was a span of 9 bases. The CDR3 here is CASRTGSSYNSPLHF. In DNA, the CDR3 is TGTGCCAGCAGAACAGGGAGCTCCTATAATTCACCCCTCCACTTT.

This chain uses TRBV7-2 with TRBJ2-5, with D perhaps TRBD1 (5 bases). V was cut by 3 bases and J by 4 bases, with 9 bases left in between. Germline V gives CDR1 SGHTA, CDR2 FQGNSA. The CDR3 covers 13 residues. The CDR3 loop is CASSLGLGETQYF. The CDR3 nucleotides are TGTGCCAGCAGCTTGGGGCTCGGAGAGACCCAGTACTTC.

The chain combines TRBV6-5 with TRBJ2-6; TRBD2 might be the D (5 bases). Germline V gives CDR1 MNHEY, CDR2 SVGAGI. V was shortened by 4 bases and J by 0 bases, with 10 bases between the two germline ends. CDR3 length: 16 amino acids. This CDR3 reads CASSSASTSGANVLTF. CDR3 nucleotide sequence: TGTGCCAGCAGTTCGGCTAGCACCTCTGGGGCCAACGTCCTGACTTTC.

This chain connects TRBV30 to TRBJ1-4; D call uncertain. CDR1 is GTSNPN and CDR2 is SVGIG in the germline V gene (reference sequence). Trimming took off 5 bases at V and 0 bases at J, with 10 bases between the two ends. The CDR3 has 14 amino acids. The CDR3: CAWDPGSTNEKLFF. The CDR3 DNA follows: TGTGCCTGGGATCCAGGCTCAACTAATGAAAAACTGTTTTTT.

The rearrangement links TRBV19 to TRBJ1-1; D not certain. Germline values: CDR1 LNHDA, CDR2 SQIVND (reference sequence). The CDR3 has 15 residues. V was shortened by 1 base and J by 1 base, with 10 bases between the two germline ends. The CDR3 loop reads CASSIGDRGNTEAFF. Written as DNA, the CDR3 is TGTGCCAGTAGTATAGGTGATCGGGGGAACACTGAAGCTTTCTTT. Drawing the rest from reference TRBV19 and TRBJ1-1, the complete variable domain is DGGITQSPKYLFRKEGQNVTLSCEQNLNHDAMYWYRQDPGQGLRLIYYSQIVNDFQKGDIAEGYSVSREKKESFPLTVTSAQKNPTAFYLCASSIGDRGNTEAFFGQGTRLTVV.

This chain links TRBV7-9 with TRBJ2-1; 11 bases match TRBD2. The V gene end was trimmed by 5 bases and the J gene end by 7 bases; junction bases not matched to a gene: 10. Germline-derived CDR1 and CDR2 are SEHNR and FQNEAQ (reference sequence). The CDR3 covers 16 residues. DNA for the CDR3: TGTGCCAGCAGCCCCGTAGTACTAGCGGGAGTAAATGAGCAGTTCTTC. Translating gives CASSPVVLAGVNEQFF.

The rearrangement joins TRBV19 to TRBJ2-3; 8 nucleotides align to TRBD1. Trimming cost V 1 base and J 4 bases; bases outside gene matches: 4. Germline values: CDR1 LNHDA, CDR2 SQIVND (reference sequence). The CDR3 extends over 15 amino acids. CDR3 protein: CASSIGQGFPDTQYF. CDR3 sequence (DNA): TGTGCCAGTAGTATAGGACAGGGGTTCCCAGATACGCAGTATTTT.

This clone was observed a few times. The chain uses TRBV5-6 and TRBJ1-1; tentatively, D is TRBD1 (5 bases). V lost 1 base, J lost 5 bases, and 12 bases lay in between. The germline gives CDR1 SGHDT, CDR2 YYEEEE. There are 14 residues in the CDR3. CDR3 in DNA: TGTGCCAGCAGCTTGTGGAGCAGGGCAACTGAAGCTTTCTTT. Translated, it gives CASSLWSRATEAFF.

V usage is TRBV25-1 and J usage is TRBJ2-1, with a weak D call TRBD2 (6 bases). Between the trimmed V and J ends, which lost 6 bases and 5 bases, there was a span of 14 bases. The CDR3 extends over 14 amino acids. Germline CDR1 is MGHDK and CDR2 is SYGVNS. In DNA, the CDR3 is TGTGCCAGCAGGCCACCATGGGGGGACAATGAGCAGTTCTTC. This encodes CASRPPWGDNEQFF.

The rearrangement joins TRBV7-9 to TRBJ1-5; D is perhaps TRBD1 (6 bases). The germline gives CDR1 SEHNR, CDR2 FQNEAQ (reference sequence). This CDR3 has 15 amino acids. The V end was cut by 5 bases, the J end by 0 bases, with 11 bases between. The CDR3 here is CASSALDSSNQPQHF. CDR3 bases: TGTGCCAGCAGCGCCCTGGACAGTAGCAATCAGCCCCAGCATTTT.

J is TRBJ2-1 and V is TRBV4-2; a weak D match, TRBD1 (9 bases). Trimming removed 4 bases at V and 7 bases at J, with 32 bases between. Germline V CDR1 and CDR2: LGHNA, YNFKEQ. The CDR3 contains 20 residues. CDR3: CASSRLDRGLTSGGRNEQFF. Written as DNA, the CDR3 is TGTGCCAGCAGCCGGCTGGACAGGGGACTAACTAGCGGCGGGAGGAATGAGCAGTTCTTC.

This chain connects TRBV5-6 to TRBJ2-4; a possible D gene is TRBD2 (6 bases). The length of the CDR3 is 14 residues. The ends were cut back, 0 bases at V and 7 bases at J, with 11 bases in the middle. In germline, CDR1 is SGHDT, CDR2 YYEEEE. CDR3 loop: CASSLGGLGNIQYF. CDR3 nucleotides: TGTGCCAGCAGCTTGGGGGGACTCGGGAACATTCAGTACTTC.

CDR3: CATPLEVPGYEQYF. CDR3 sequence (DNA): TGTGCCACCCCTCTAGAAGTCCCCGGGTACGAGCAGTACTTC. J is TRBJ2-7 and V is TRBV24-1; no clear D. The germline gives CDR1 KGHDR, CDR2 SFDVKD. V gave up 9 bases and J gave up 4 bases, with 18 bases separating them. The CDR3 totals 14 residues.

The genes are TRBV5-1 and TRBJ2-2; tentatively, D is TRBD1 (7 bases). Germline V CDR1 and CDR2: SGHRS, YFSETQ. The CDR3 has 20 amino acids. V was shortened by 3 bases and J by 0 bases, with 24 bases between the two germline ends. Here the CDR3 DNA reads TGCGCCAGCAGCTCACCTCTTTCAGGGGGGTTCTCCTCGAACACCGGGGAGCTGTTTTTT. As protein: CASSSPLSGGFSSNTGELFF. Variable domain in full (rest from reference TRBV5-1 and TRBJ2-2): KAGVTQTPRYLIKTRGQQVTLSCSPISGHRSVSWYQQTPGQGLQFLFEYFSETQRNKGNFPGRFSGRQFSNSRSEMNVSTLELGDSALYLCASSSPLSGGFSSNTGELFFGEGSRLTVL.

J is TRBJ1-1 and V is TRBV2; 7 nucleotides align to TRBD1. The CDR3 contains 14 residues. Germline CDR1 and CDR2: SNHLY and FYNNEI. The J segment lost 10 bases and the V segment lost 6 bases, leaving 14 bases of the junction unmatched. CDR3: CASRGDSVLVGAFF. Written as DNA, the CDR3 is TGTGCCAGCAGAGGGGACAGCGTCCTGGTGGGAGCTTTCTTT.

The chain combines TRBV4-2 with TRBJ2-1; D is possibly TRBD2 (7 bases). Germline CDR1 and CDR2: LGHNA and YNFKEQ. V was trimmed by 4 bases and J by 1 base, leaving 17 bases between them. This CDR3 spans 17 amino acids. The CDR3 DNA reads as TGTGCCAGCAGCCCCTTAGGGGGGGGTGGGTCCTACAATGAGCAGTTCTTC. Protein product: CASSPLGGGGSYNEQFF.

The chain links TRBV19 to TRBJ2-5; D is undetermined. V was pared by 5 bases and J by 9 bases, with 16 bases between. The CDR3 runs to 13 residues. Germline-derived CDR1 and CDR2 are LNHDA and SQIVND (reference sequence). The chain's CDR3 is CASSPTERRSQYF. Written as DNA, the CDR3 is TGTGCCAGTAGTCCCACCGAGCGCAGATCCCAGTACTTC.

The rearrangement joins TRBV5-4 to TRBJ2-1; TRBD2 aligns across 7 bases. V lost 3 bases and J lost 2; bases outside the gene matches: 11. This CDR3 spans 17 amino acids. Germline V lookup: CDR1 SGHNT, CDR2 YYREEE (reference sequence). The CDR3 DNA reads TGTGCCAGCAGCTCAGCGGGCGGGAGCGTGGCCTACAATGAGCAGTTCTTC. Protein product: CASSSAGGSVAYNEQFF.

This chain joins TRBV30 and TRBJ1-5; 9 bases agree with TRBD1. V lost 8 bases to trimming and J lost 6 bases; unmatched junction nucleotides: 8. Germline lookup yields CDR1 GTSNPN and CDR2 SVGIG (reference sequence). The CDR3 sequence is 13 residues long. CDR3 protein: CAGGTGLIQPQHF. The CDR3 nucleotides read TGTGCCGGGGGGACAGGGCTAATTCAGCCCCAGCATTTT.

The rearrangement joins TRBV5-1 to TRBJ2-1; 7 positions match TRBD2. The CDR3 sequence is 16 residues long. From germline, CDR1 is SGHRS and CDR2 YFSETQ. V shed 4 bases, J shed 0 bases, and the junction held 7 bases outside the gene matches. CDR3 in amino acids: CASSPGGAGSYNEQFF. DNA of the CDR3: TGCGCCAGCAGCCCGGGGGGAGCGGGCTCCTACAATGAGCAGTTCTTC.

The chain links TRBV5-4 to TRBJ1-2, with D perhaps TRBD1 (6 bases). The CDR3 sequence is 14 residues long. V was cut by 6 bases and J by 2 bases, with 14 bases left in between. The V gene's germline CDR1 is SGHNT and CDR2 YYREEE (reference sequence). The DNA for the CDR3 is TGTGCCAGCAACCGGGCGGGGGCGAACTATGGCTACACCTTC. It yields the protein CASNRAGANYGYTF.

The sample holds a few counts of this clone. This chain uses TRBV19 with TRBJ1-2; possibly TRBD1 for D (5 bases). This CDR3 contains 15 residues. CDR1 is LNHDA and CDR2 is SQIVND in the germline V gene (reference sequence). Trimming removed 6 bases at V and 1 base at J, with 15 bases between. This chain's CDR3 is CASSLDTSVNYGYTF. The CDR3 DNA is TGTGCCAGTAGCTTGGACACCTCTGTTAACTATGGCTACACCTTC. The whole variable domain, remainder taken from reference TRBV19 and TRBJ1-2, is DGGITQSPKYLFRKEGQNVTLSCEQNLNHDAMYWYRQDPGQGLRLIYYSQIVNDFQKGDIAEGYSVSREKKESFPLTVTSAQKNPTAFYLCASSLDTSVNYGYTFGSGTRLTVV.

V usage is TRBV21-1 and J usage is TRBJ2-2; the table gives TRBD2 as D, unverified against the DNA. TRBV21-1 is marked as a pseudogene. The CDR3 is 14 amino acids. The CDR3 here is CASSKVSDTGELFF. CDR3 bases: TGTGCCAGCAGCAAAGTTAGTGACACCGGGGAGCTGTTTTTT.

This chain connects TRBV5-1 to TRBJ2-2; 7 bases match TRBD1. The CDR3 consists of 14 residues. Germline V CDR1 and CDR2: SGHRS, YFSETQ. The V and J ends lost 4 bases and 4 bases, in that order; junction bases with no gene match: 4. The DNA of the CDR3 is TGCGCCAGCAGCGGGGGACAGCCCACCGGGGAGCTGTTTTTT. This translates into CASSGGQPTGELFF. Full variable domain (rest looked up from reference TRBV5-1 and TRBJ2-2): KAGVTQTPRYLIKTRGQQVTLSCSPISGHRSVSWYQQTPGQGLQFLFEYFSETQRNKGNFPGRFSGRQFSNSRSEMNVSTLELGDSALYLCASSGGQPTGELFFGEGSRLTVL.